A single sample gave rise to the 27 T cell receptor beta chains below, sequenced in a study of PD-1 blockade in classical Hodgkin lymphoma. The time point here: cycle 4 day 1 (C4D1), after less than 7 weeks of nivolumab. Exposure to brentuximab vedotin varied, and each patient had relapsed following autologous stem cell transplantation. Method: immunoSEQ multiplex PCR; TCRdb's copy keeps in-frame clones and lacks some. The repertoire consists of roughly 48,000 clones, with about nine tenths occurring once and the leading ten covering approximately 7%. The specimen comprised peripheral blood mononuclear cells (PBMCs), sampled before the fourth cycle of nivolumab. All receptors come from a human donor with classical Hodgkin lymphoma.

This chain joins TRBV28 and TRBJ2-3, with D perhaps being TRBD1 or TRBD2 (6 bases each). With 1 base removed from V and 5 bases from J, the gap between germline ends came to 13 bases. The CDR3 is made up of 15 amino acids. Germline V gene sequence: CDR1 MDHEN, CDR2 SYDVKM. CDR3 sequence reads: CASSLLEGGKDTQYF. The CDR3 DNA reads TGTGCCAGCAGTTTATTGGAGGGGGGTAAAGATACGCAGTATTTT. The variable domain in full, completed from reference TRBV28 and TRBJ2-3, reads DVKVTQSSRYLVKRTGEKVFLECVQDMDHENMFWYRQDPGLGLRLIYFSYDVKMKEKGDIPEGYSVSREKKERFSLILESASTNQTSMYLCASSLLEGGKDTQYFGPGTRLTVL.

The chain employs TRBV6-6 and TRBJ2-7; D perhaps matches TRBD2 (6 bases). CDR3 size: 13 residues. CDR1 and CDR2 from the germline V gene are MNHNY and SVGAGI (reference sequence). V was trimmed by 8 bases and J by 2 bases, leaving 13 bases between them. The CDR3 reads CASQGGPAYEQYF. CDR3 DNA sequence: TGTGCCAGCCAGGGAGGCCCCGCCTACGAGCAGTACTTC.

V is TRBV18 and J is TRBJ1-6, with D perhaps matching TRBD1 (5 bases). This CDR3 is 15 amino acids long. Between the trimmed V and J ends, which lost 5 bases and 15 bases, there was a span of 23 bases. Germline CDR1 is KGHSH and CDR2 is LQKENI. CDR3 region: CASSSDRWVVQGLHF. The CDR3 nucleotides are TGTGCCAGCTCATCCGACAGATGGGTGGTGCAGGGCCTCCACTTT.

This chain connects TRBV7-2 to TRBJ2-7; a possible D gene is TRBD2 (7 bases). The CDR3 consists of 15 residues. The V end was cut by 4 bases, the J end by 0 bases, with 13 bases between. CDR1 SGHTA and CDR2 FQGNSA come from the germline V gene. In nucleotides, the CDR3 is TGTGCCAGCAGCTCGAGGGGGGACTACTCCTACGAGCAGTACTTC. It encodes CASSSRGDYSYEQYF. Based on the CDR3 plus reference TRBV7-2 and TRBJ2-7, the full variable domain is GAGVSQSPSNKVTEKGKDVELRCDPISGHTALYWYRQSLGQGLEFLIYFQGNSAPDKSGLPSDRFSAERTGGSVSTLTIQRTQQEDSAVYLCASSSRGDYSYEQYFGPGTRLTVT.

The CDR3 sequence: CASSLVDGSFGNEQFF. In DNA, the CDR3 is TGTGCCAGCAGCTTGGTCGACGGGAGTTTTGGCAATGAGCAGTTCTTC. The chain combines TRBV5-4 with TRBJ2-1, with D tentatively TRBD2 (6 bases). Germline V gene sequence: CDR1 SGHNT, CDR2 YYREEE (reference sequence). The germline V and J ends were trimmed by 0 bases and 6 bases, with 16 bases remaining between them. The CDR3 covers 16 residues.

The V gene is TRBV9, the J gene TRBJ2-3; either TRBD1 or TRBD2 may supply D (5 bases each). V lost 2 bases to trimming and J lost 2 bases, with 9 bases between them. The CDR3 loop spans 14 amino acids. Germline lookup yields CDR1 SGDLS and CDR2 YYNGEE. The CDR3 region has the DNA TGTGCCAGCAGCGTGGGGGACCTCACAGATACGCAGTATTTT. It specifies CASSVGDLTDTQYF.

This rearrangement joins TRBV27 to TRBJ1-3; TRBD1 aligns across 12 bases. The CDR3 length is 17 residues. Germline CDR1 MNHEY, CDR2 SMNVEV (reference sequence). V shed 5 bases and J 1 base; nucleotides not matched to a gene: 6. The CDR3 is CASSSGTGGRSGNTIYF. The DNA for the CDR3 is TGTGCCAGCAGTAGCGGGACAGGGGGCAGATCTGGAAACACCATATATTTT.

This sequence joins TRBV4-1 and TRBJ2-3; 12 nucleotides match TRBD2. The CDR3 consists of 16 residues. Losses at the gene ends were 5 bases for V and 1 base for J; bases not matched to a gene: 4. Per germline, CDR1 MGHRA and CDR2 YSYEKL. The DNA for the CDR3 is TGCGCCAGCAGCTCAAGACTAGCGGGGGGCACAGATACGCAGTATTTT. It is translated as CASSSRLAGGTDTQYF.

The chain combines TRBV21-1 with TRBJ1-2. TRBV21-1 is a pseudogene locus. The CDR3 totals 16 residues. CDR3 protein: CASNPPRWGINYGYTF. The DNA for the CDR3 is TGTGCCAGCAACCCCCCCCGGTGGGGAATAAACTATGGCTACACCTTC.

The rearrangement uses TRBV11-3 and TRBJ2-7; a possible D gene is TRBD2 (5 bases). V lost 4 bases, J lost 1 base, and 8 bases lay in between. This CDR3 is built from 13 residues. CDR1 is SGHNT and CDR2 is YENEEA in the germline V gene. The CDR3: CASSYRTSYEQYF. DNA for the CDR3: TGTGCCAGCAGCTACCGGACTTCCTACGAGCAGTACTTC.

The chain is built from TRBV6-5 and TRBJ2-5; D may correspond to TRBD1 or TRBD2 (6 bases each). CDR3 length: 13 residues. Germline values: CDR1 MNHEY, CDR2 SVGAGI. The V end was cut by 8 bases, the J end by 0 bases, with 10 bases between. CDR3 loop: CASGGRNQETQYF. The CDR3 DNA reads TGTGCCAGCGGGGGGCGGAACCAAGAGACCCAGTACTTC.

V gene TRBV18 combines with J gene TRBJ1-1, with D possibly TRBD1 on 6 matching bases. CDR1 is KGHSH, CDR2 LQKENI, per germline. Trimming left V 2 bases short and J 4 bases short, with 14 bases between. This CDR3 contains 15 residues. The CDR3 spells CASSPEQGGPTEAFF. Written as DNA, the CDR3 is TGTGCCAGCTCACCAGAACAGGGAGGGCCCACTGAAGCTTTCTTT.

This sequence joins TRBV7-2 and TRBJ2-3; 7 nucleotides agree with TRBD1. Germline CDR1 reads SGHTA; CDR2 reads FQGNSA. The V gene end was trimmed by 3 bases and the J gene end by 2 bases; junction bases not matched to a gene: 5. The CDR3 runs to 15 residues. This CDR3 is CASSFDRAPTDTQYF. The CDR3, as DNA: TGTGCCAGCAGCTTTGACAGGGCCCCCACAGATACGCAGTATTTT.

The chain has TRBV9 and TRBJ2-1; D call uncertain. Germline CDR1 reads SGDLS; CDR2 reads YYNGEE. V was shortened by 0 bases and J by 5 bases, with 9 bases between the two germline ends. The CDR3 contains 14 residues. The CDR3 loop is CASSVGYQDNEQFF. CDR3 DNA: TGTGCCAGCAGCGTAGGTTACCAAGACAATGAGCAGTTCTTC.

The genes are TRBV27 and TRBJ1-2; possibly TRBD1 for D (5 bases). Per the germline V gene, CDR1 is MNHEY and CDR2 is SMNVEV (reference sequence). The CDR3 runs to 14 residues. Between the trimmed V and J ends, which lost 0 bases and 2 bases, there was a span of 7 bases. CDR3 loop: CASSLSGQNYGYTF. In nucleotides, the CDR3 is TGTGCCAGCAGTTTATCGGGGCAGAACTATGGCTACACCTTC.

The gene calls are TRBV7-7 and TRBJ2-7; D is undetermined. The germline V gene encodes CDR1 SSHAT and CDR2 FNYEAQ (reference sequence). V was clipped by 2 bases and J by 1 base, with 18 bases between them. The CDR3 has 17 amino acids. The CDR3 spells CASSLRSWVAQSYEQYF. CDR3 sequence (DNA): TGTGCCAGCAGCTTACGGTCGTGGGTTGCCCAGTCCTACGAGCAGTACTTC.

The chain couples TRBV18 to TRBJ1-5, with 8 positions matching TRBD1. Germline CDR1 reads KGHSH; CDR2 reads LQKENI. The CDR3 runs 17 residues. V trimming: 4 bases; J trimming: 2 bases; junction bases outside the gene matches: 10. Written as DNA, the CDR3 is TGTGCCAGCTCACGGACAGGGACGAGCTTTGGCAATCAGCCCCAGCATTTT. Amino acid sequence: CASSRTGTSFGNQPQHF.

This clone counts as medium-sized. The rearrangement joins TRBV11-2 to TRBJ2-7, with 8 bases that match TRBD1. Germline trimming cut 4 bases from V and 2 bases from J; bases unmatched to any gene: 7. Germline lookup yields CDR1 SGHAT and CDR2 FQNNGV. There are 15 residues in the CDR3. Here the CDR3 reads CASSSSGQGPYEQYF. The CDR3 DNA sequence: TGTGCCAGCAGCTCCTCCGGACAGGGCCCCTACGAGCAGTACTTC.

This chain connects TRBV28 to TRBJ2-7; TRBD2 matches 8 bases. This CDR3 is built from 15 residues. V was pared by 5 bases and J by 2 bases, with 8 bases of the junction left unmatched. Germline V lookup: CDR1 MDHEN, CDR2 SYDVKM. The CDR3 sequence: CASSPQREFTYEQYF. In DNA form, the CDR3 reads TGTGCCAGCAGTCCTCAGCGGGAGTTTACCTACGAGCAGTACTTC. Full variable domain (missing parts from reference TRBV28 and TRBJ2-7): DVKVTQSSRYLVKRTGEKVFLECVQDMDHENMFWYRQDPGLGLRLIYFSYDVKMKEKGDIPEGYSVSREKKERFSLILESASTNQTSMYLCASSPQREFTYEQYFGPGTRLTVT.

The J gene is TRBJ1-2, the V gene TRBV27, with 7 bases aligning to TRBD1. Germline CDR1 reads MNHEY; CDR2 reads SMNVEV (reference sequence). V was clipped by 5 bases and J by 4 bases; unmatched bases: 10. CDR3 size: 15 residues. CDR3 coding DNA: TGTGCCAGCAGTCTCCGACAGGGAAAAGGCTATGGCTACACCTTC. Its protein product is CASSLRQGKGYGYTF.

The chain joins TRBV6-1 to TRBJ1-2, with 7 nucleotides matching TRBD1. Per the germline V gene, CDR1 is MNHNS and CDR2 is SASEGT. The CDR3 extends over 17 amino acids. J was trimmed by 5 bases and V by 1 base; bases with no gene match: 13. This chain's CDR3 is CASSEDGGGTAVYGYTF. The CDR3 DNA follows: TGTGCCAGCAGTGAAGACGGGGGCGGGACAGCCGTTTATGGCTACACCTTC.

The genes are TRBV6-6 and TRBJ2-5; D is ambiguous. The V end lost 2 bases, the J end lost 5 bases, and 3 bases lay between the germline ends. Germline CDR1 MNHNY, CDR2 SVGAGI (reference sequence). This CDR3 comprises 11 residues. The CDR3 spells CASSYGETQYF. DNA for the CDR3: TGTGCCAGCAGTTACGGGGAGACCCAGTACTTC.

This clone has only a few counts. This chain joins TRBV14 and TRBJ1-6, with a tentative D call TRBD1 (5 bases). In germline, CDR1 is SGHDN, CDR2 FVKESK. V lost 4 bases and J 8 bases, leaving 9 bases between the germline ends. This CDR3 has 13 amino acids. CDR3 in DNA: TGTGCCAGCAGCCCAGGGCGGGATTCACCCCTCCACTTT. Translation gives CASSPGRDSPLHF.

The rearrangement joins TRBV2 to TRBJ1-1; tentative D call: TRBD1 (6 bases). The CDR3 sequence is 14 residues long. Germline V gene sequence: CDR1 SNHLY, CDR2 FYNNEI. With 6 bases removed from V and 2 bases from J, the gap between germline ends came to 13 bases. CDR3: CASRPRGVNTEAFF. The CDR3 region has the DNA TGTGCCAGCAGACCGAGGGGGGTTAACACTGAAGCTTTCTTT. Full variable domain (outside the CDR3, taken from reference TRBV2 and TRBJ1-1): EPEVTQTPSHQVTQMGQEVILRCVPISNHLYFYWYRQILGQKVEFLVSFYNNEISEKSEIFDDQFSVERPDGSNFTLKIRSTKLEDSAMYFCASRPRGVNTEAFFGQGTRLTVV.

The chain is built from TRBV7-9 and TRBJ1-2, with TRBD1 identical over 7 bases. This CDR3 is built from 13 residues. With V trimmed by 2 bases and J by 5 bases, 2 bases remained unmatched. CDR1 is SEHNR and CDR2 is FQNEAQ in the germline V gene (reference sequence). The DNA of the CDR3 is TGTGCCAGCAGCTTATCCAGGGGGTATGGCTACACCTTC. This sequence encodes CASSLSRGYGYTF.

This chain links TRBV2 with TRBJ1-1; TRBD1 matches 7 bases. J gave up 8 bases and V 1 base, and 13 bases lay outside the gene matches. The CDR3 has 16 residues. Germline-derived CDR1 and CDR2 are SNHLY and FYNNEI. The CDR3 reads CASSEEGITGAREAFF. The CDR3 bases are TGTGCCAGCAGTGAAGAAGGGATAACAGGGGCCCGGGAAGCTTTCTTT.

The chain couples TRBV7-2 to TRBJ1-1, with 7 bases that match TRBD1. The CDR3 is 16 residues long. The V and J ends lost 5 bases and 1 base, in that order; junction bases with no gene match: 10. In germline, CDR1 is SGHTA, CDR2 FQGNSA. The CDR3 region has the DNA TGTGCCAGCAGCCCCAGTACCGGGACAGAGAACACTGAAGCTTTCTTT. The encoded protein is CASSPSTGTENTEAFF.